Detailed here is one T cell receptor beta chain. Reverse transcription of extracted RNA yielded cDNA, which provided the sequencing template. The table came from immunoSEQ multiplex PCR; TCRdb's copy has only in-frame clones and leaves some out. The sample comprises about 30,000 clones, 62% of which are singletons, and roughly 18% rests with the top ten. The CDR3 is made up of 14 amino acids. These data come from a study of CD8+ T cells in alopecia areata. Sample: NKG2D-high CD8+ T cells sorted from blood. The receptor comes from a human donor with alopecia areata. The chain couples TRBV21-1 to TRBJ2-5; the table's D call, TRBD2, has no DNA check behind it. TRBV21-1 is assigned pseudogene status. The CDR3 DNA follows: TGTGCCAGCAGCAAAGACCCGGGTCAAGAGACCCAGTACTTC. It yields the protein CASSKDPGQETQYF.